The 22 T cell receptor beta chains below come from one sample, sequenced in a study of identical twins. TCRdb recomputed calls from the 5' RACE reads with MiXCR, one row per CDR3 protein. This table has about 690,000 distinct CDR3 sequences, 6% to 6.5% appearing once. The sequencing input was naive T cells sorted from blood. These receptors originate from a man in his late teens or twenties in good health.

The CDR3: CASSDNPGAGPSTDTQYF. The CDR3 DNA follows: TGTGCCAGCAGCGATAATCCGGGAGCGGGACCGAGCACAGATACGCAGTATTTT. This chain connects TRBV11-2 to TRBJ2-3, with 7 nucleotides matching TRBD2. In germline, CDR1 is SGHAT, CDR2 FQNNGV. The CDR3 is made up of 18 amino acids. After removal of 5 bases from V and 0 bases from J, the junction contained 14 bases not matched to a gene.

This clonotype was recorded at least ten times. V gene TRBV12-3 or TRBV12-4 combines with J gene TRBJ1-6; 7 positions match TRBD1. The V and J ends lost 0 bases and 5 bases, in that order; junction bases with no gene match: 13. The CDR3 is 19 amino acids. In DNA, the CDR3 is TGTGCCAGCAGTTTAGCATTGGGACAGCGGCCTTGGAATAATTCACCCCTCCACTTT. Its protein product is CASSLALGQRPWNNSPLHF.

This clonotype appeared many times. The CDR3 reads CASNVGSQPQHF. The DNA for the CDR3 is TGTGCCAGCAATGTCGGGTCTCAGCCCCAGCATTTT. The chain uses TRBV28 and TRBJ1-5, with D unresolved. The CDR3 has 12 amino acids. The germline V gene has CDR1 MDHEN and CDR2 SYDVKM. V was pared by 7 bases and J by 6 bases, with 10 bases between. The full variable domain, in which reference TRBV28 and TRBJ1-5 provide the parts outside the CDR3, is DVKVTQSSRYLVKRTGEKVFLECVQDMDHENMFWYRQDPGLGLRLIYFSYDVKMKEKGDIPEGYSVSREKKERFSLILESASTNQTSMYLCASNVGSQPQHFGDGTRLSIL.

There are many counts of this clonotype. The rearrangement uses TRBV10-3 and TRBJ1-1; D remains ambiguous. V was cut by 11 bases and J by 7 bases, with 17 bases left in between. There are 12 residues in the CDR3. Germline assignment: CDR1 ENHRY and CDR2 SYGVKD. This CDR3 is CAVSPGGGEAFF. The DNA of the CDR3 is TGTGCCGTGTCACCGGGTGGTGGTGAAGCTTTCTTT.

The table lists this clonotype with many counts. V and J are TRBV5-1 and TRBJ2-7, with 7 bases lining up with TRBD2. V lost 6 bases, J lost 3 bases, and 12 bases stayed unmatched. The CDR3 length is 15 residues. Looked up from germline, CDR1 is SGHRS and CDR2 is YFSETQ. The CDR3 DNA sequence: TGCGCCAGCAACGAGGGTTCCGGGACTATCTACGAGCAGTACTTC. It encodes CASNEGSGTIYEQYF. Full variable domain (rest looked up from reference TRBV5-1 and TRBJ2-7): KAGVTQTPRYLIKTRGQQVTLSCSPISGHRSVSWYQQTPGQGLQFLFEYFSETQRNKGNFPGRFSGRQFSNSRSEMNVSTLELGDSALYLCASNEGSGTIYEQYFGPGTRLTVT.

This clonotype was detected ten times or more. The chain links TRBV20-1 to TRBJ2-7; 9 bases are shared with TRBD2. CDR3 length: 13 residues. The V gene end was trimmed by 3 bases and the J gene end by 6 bases; junction bases not matched to a gene: 6. Germline V gene lookup returns CDR1 DFQATT and CDR2 SNEGSKA (reference sequence). Here the CDR3 DNA reads TGCAGTGCTAGCTGGCGGGAGGGACGCGAGCAGTACTTC. Residues: CSASWREGREQYF.

This clonotype was counted many times. Germline and junction disagree at one end, which may indicate a read error. V and J are TRBV5-1 and TRBJ2-3; D gene ambiguous. From germline, CDR1 is SGHRS and CDR2 YFSETQ. The CDR3 is 11 amino acids. CDR3 sequence: CASSDTDTQYF. The CDR3 DNA is TGTGCCAGCAGCGACACAGATACGCAGTATTTT.

This clonotype was counted only a few times. The chain has TRBV5-1 and TRBJ2-7, with 7 bases fitting TRBD1. Germline CDR1 SGHRS, CDR2 YFSETQ. The CDR3 sequence is 15 residues long. The J segment lost 2 bases and the V segment lost 4 bases, leaving 9 bases of the junction unmatched. The CDR3 DNA reads TGCGCCAGCAGCCGGAGACAGGGAACTCCCTACGAGCAGTACGTC. Translation gives CASSRRQGTPYEQYV.

Many counts were recorded for this clonotype. The chain employs TRBV12-3 or TRBV12-4 and TRBJ2-1; the D is unclear. The CDR3 totals 14 residues. V dropped 7 bases and J dropped 5 bases, with 15 bases sitting between them. The CDR3 DNA is TGTGCCAGCACCGGGCAAAAAGGGCACAATGAGCAGTTCTTC. Translating it yields CASTGQKGHNEQFF.

A few counts support this clonotype. This chain connects TRBV5-1 to TRBJ1-2, with TRBD1 matching over 7 bases. The CDR3 contains 16 residues. J was trimmed by 4 bases and V by 2 bases; bases with no gene match: 11. Germline assignment: CDR1 SGHRS and CDR2 YFSETQ. The CDR3 is CASSFGRTGGLYGYTF. DNA for the CDR3: TGCGCCAGCAGCTTCGGAAGGACAGGCGGTCTCTATGGCTACACCTTC.

The chain joins TRBV15 to TRBJ2-2, with 9 bases matching TRBD2. The CDR3 is made up of 17 amino acids. Germline trimming cut 5 bases from V and 2 bases from J; bases unmatched to any gene: 9. The V gene's germline CDR1 is LNHNV and CDR2 YYDKDF (reference sequence). CDR3 loop: CATSGGGSGRNTGELFF. For the CDR3, the DNA is TGTGCCACCAGCGGGGGGGGTAGCGGGAGAAACACCGGGGAGCTGTTTTTT. Looking up the rest from reference TRBV15 and TRBJ2-2 gives the full variable domain: DAMVIQNPRYQVTQFGKPVTLSCSQTLNHNVMYWYQQKSSQAPKLLFHYYDKDFNNEADTPDNFQSRRPNTSFCFLDIRSPGLGDTAMYLCATSGGGSGRNTGELFFGEGSRLTVL.

A few counts support this clonotype. The rearrangement joins TRBV30 to TRBJ2-5; no clear D. Looked up from germline, CDR1 is GTSNPN and CDR2 is SVGIG (reference sequence). This CDR3 is 11 amino acids long. Trimming took off 5 bases at V and 5 bases at J, with 9 bases between the two ends. The CDR3, as DNA: TGTGCCTGGGGGCTGAGGGAGACCCAGTACTTC. This sequence encodes CAWGLRETQYF.

This chain joins TRBV7-9 and TRBJ2-6; D gene unclear. Trimming shortened V by 10 bases and J by 0 bases, and 10 bases separated the two germline ends. Germline V gene lookup returns CDR1 SEHNR and CDR2 FQNEAQ (reference sequence). The CDR3 has 14 residues. The CDR3 bases are TGTGCCACCTCGTTAAGCTCTGGGGCCAACGTCCTGACTTTC. It is translated as CATSLSSGANVLTF.

This clonotype was seen repeatedly, ten times or more. V is TRBV7-2 and J is TRBJ2-1; 12 bases are a match to TRBD2. This CDR3 has 18 amino acids. The J segment lost 3 bases and the V segment lost 0 bases, leaving 6 bases of the junction unmatched. Germline-derived CDR1 and CDR2 are SGHTA and FQGNSA. CDR3: CASSLALAGGPIYNEQFF. Written as DNA, the CDR3 is TGTGCCAGCAGCTTAGCCCTAGCGGGAGGGCCTATCTACAATGAGCAGTTCTTC.

This rearrangement joins TRBV5-1 to TRBJ1-1; 9 nucleotides agree with TRBD1. The V segment lost 7 bases and the J segment 0 bases; nucleotides outside the gene matches: 7. The CDR3 is made up of 15 amino acids. CDR1 is SGHRS and CDR2 is YFSETQ in the germline V gene. As DNA, the CDR3 is TGCGCCAGCGGGGGACAGGGTGTTTTGAACACTGAAGCTTTCTTT. Residues: CASGGQGVLNTEAFF.

This clonotype was detected ten times or more. The V gene is TRBV12-3 or TRBV12-4, the J gene TRBJ1-2, with D perhaps TRBD1 (6 bases). The CDR3 sequence is 15 residues long. V lost 5 bases and J 2 bases, leaving 15 bases between the germline ends. The CDR3 DNA sequence: TGTGCCAGCAGTCCCAACACGGGGGCCAACTATGGCTACACCTTC. It specifies CASSPNTGANYGYTF.

This clonotype has only a few counts. The V and J genes are TRBV6-1 and TRBJ1-5; the D gene is possibly TRBD1 (5 bases). CDR3 size: 15 residues. V lost 5 bases and J 2 bases, leaving 13 bases between the germline ends. Per germline, CDR1 MNHNS and CDR2 SASEGT. This CDR3 reads CASSPGGVGNQPQHF. As DNA, the CDR3 is TGTGCCAGCAGTCCCGGGGGTGTCGGCAATCAGCCCCAGCATTTT.

This clonotype has a count of ten or more. V usage is TRBV5-1 and J usage is TRBJ2-7; 7 bases are shared with TRBD2. J lost 3 bases, V lost 4 bases, and 13 bases had no gene match. Per germline, CDR1 SGHRS and CDR2 YFSETQ. The CDR3 is 16 amino acids. The CDR3 spells CASSPDAGTIYYEQYV. The CDR3, as DNA: TGCGCCAGCAGCCCTGATGCCGGGACTATCTACTACGAGCAGTACGTC.

The table lists this clonotype with many counts. The V gene is TRBV5-1, the J gene TRBJ2-3; perhaps TRBD2 as D (5 bases). V gave up 0 bases and J gave up 2 bases, with 10 bases separating them. CDR3 length equals 15 residues. CDR1 is SGHRS and CDR2 is YFSETQ in the germline V gene. In DNA, the CDR3 is TGCGCCAGCAGCTTGGAAGCTAGCCCCACAGATACGCAGTATTTT. Translated, it gives CASSLEASPTDTQYF.

This clonotype was found a few times. The genes are TRBV28 and TRBJ2-7, with 13 bases identical to TRBD2. V gave up 6 bases and J gave up 6 bases; unmatched junction bases: 8. The CDR3 extends over 15 amino acids. Germline V gene sequence: CDR1 MDHEN, CDR2 SYDVKM. Here the CDR3 reads CASSLRLAGGREQYF. The CDR3 DNA follows: TGTGCCAGCAGCCTCCGACTAGCGGGAGGCCGCGAGCAGTACTTC.

This clonotype was counted ten times or more. This sequence joins TRBV7-9 and TRBJ2-5; D is possibly TRBD1 (5 bases). Looked up from germline, CDR1 is SEHNR and CDR2 is FQNEAQ (reference sequence). This CDR3 spans 15 amino acids. Trimming removed 5 bases at V and 1 base at J, with 14 bases between. This CDR3 reads CASSQGVGGQETQYF. CDR3 nucleotide sequence: TGTGCCAGCAGCCAAGGGGTAGGCGGCCAAGAGACCCAGTACTTC.

This clonotype appeared a few times. This rearrangement joins TRBV4-2 to TRBJ1-5, with a possible D match to TRBD1 (5 bases). V shed 3 bases and J shed 3 bases, with 12 bases lying between them. CDR1 LGHNA and CDR2 YNFKEQ come from the germline V gene. The CDR3 is 15 amino acids. CDR3: CASSHPGGNNQPQHF. The CDR3 nucleotides read TGTGCCAGCAGCCATCCTGGGGGAAACAATCAGCCCCAGCATTTT.